The 16 T cell receptor beta chains below come from one sample, sequenced in a study of blood T cell repertoires in COVID-19. TCRdb's copy holds only in-frame clones and misses some; the assay was immunoSEQ multiplex PCR. The profile covers about 230,000 clones, with about 83% appearing a single time and 5% to 6% taken by the ten largest. Sequenced: peripheral blood. The receptors were sampled from a man aged 80 or over with acute or convalescent COVID-19.

The sample holds one count of this clone. The chain couples TRBV10-3 to TRBJ2-5, with TRBD2 matching 8 bases. CDR1 is ENHRY, CDR2 SYGVKD, per germline. The V and J ends lost 0 bases and 4 bases, in that order; junction bases with no gene match: 7. There are 16 residues in the CDR3. CDR3 sequence reads: CAISESSGGVRETQYF. The CDR3 region has the DNA TGTGCCATCAGTGAGTCGAGCGGGGGAGTACGAGAGACCCAGTACTTC.

This chain connects TRBV19 to TRBJ2-3, with 9 bases identical to TRBD1. This CDR3 is 15 amino acids long. With V trimmed by 3 bases and J by 5 bases, 6 bases remained unmatched. Germline CDR1 is LNHDA and CDR2 is SQIVND (reference sequence). The CDR3 coding sequence is TGTGCCAGTAGTATGCACAGGGGGCGTATAGATACGCAGTATTTT. It encodes CASSMHRGRIDTQYF.

V usage is TRBV28 and J usage is TRBJ1-2; TRBD1 matches at 7 bases. CDR3 length: 14 residues. CDR1 is MDHEN and CDR2 is SYDVKM in the germline V gene. V lost 7 bases to trimming and J lost 6 bases; unmatched junction nucleotides: 11. CDR3 in DNA: TGTGCCAGCACAAGAACAGGGGCCTCCCATGGCTACACCTTC. Translating gives CASTRTGASHGYTF.

The V gene is TRBV5-1, the J gene TRBJ2-1; TRBD2 might be the D (6 bases). Trimming shortened V by 6 bases and J by 3 bases, and 13 bases separated the two germline ends. The CDR3 totals 14 residues. CDR1 and CDR2 (germline): SGHRS, YFSETQ. As DNA, the CDR3 is TGCGCCAGCACCCGGACCGGGGGCTACAATGAGCAGTTCTTC. The encoded protein is CASTRTGGYNEQFF.

The chain joins TRBV6-6 to TRBJ1-2; TRBD1 matches 7 bases. J lost 4 bases, V lost 8 bases, and 10 bases had no gene match. Germline CDR1 is MNHNY and CDR2 is SVGAGI (reference sequence). The CDR3 consists of 14 residues. This CDR3 is CASQDRSSTYGYTF. In nucleotides, the CDR3 is TGTGCCAGCCAGGACAGGTCCTCCACCTATGGCTACACCTTC.

V and J are TRBV11-2 and TRBJ1-2; D gene ambiguous. V was clipped by 1 base and J by 2 bases, with 5 bases between them. Germline-derived CDR1 and CDR2 are SGHAT and FQNNGV. CDR3 length: 13 residues. The CDR3 bases are TGTGCCAGCAGCTTAGGCGAAAACTATGGCTACACCTTC. Its protein product is CASSLGENYGYTF.

This clone has only one observation. Different DNA sequences within this sample yield the same CDR3. The rearrangement links TRBV5-1 to TRBJ2-5; 9 nucleotides line up with TRBD2. The CDR3 totals 13 residues. With V trimmed by 4 bases and J by 4 bases, 2 bases remained unmatched. Germline CDR1 reads SGHRS; CDR2 reads YFSETQ. The CDR3 loop is CASSPGLAETQYF. CDR3 coding DNA: TGCGCCAGCAGCCCGGGACTAGCAGAGACCCAGTACTTC.

The CDR3 DNA is TGTGCCAGCAGCTTGGCGCAGGGGTCCGCCTACGAGCAGTACTTC. This sequence encodes CASSLAQGSAYEQYF. The V and J genes are TRBV5-5 and TRBJ2-7, with D possibly being TRBD1 (6 bases). V shed 0 bases and J shed 2 bases, with 12 bases lying between them. CDR1 is SGHKS and CDR2 is YYEKEE in the germline V gene (reference sequence). The CDR3 extends over 15 amino acids.

This rearrangement joins TRBV14 to TRBJ2-2, with TRBD2 identical over 14 bases. Germline V gene data show CDR1 as SGHDN and CDR2 as FVKESK. The ends lost 1 base at V and 6 bases at J; junction bases unmatched: 10. CDR3 length: 19 residues. DNA for the CDR3: TGTGCCAGCAGCCAAGTTCCTCGAGGGGGACTAGCGGGAGCCGGGGAGCTGTTTTTT. Translating gives CASSQVPRGGLAGAGELFF.

The V call is TRBV14, the J call TRBJ2-1; a possible D gene is TRBD2 (6 bases). Germline V gene sequence: CDR1 SGHDN, CDR2 FVKESK. Trimming pared 1 base from V and 2 bases from J, leaving 12 bases between. The CDR3 has 16 residues. The CDR3 region has the DNA TGTGCCAGCAGCCAAGCGAGAGGGAGGCCCTACAATGAGCAGTTCTTC. Translated: CASSQARGRPYNEQFF.

This clone was seen just once. The rearrangement joins TRBV7-8 to TRBJ1-4, with a possible D match to TRBD1 (5 bases). The V end lost 10 bases, the J end lost 7 bases, and 16 bases lay between the germline ends. The germline V gene has CDR1 SGHVS and CDR2 FQNEAQ. There are 13 residues in the CDR3. Written as DNA, the CDR3 is TGTGCCATTAGACGGGGGGTGGGTGAAAAACTGTTTTTT. It specifies CAIRRGVGEKLFF.

This sequence joins TRBV28 and TRBJ1-1; unclear D gene. Germline lookup yields CDR1 MDHEN and CDR2 SYDVKM. Deletions cut 6 bases from V and 7 bases from J, with 12 bases between. This CDR3 is built from 12 residues. The CDR3: CASRLTVGEAFF. DNA for the CDR3: TGTGCCAGCAGACTTACAGTGGGTGAAGCTTTCTTT.

This chain uses TRBV18 with TRBJ1-2, with TRBD1 matching 7 bases. Germline CDR1 is KGHSH and CDR2 is LQKENI. This CDR3 is built from 14 residues. V was clipped by 6 bases and J by 6 bases; unmatched bases: 10. CDR3 residues: CASSPLTGSDGYTF. The CDR3, as DNA: TGTGCCAGCTCGCCGCTGACAGGGTCCGATGGCTACACCTTC.

This rearrangement joins TRBV28 to TRBJ2-5; a possible D gene is TRBD2 (6 bases). Germline assignment: CDR1 MDHEN and CDR2 SYDVKM. CDR3 length: 13 residues. V was clipped by 7 bases and J by 3 bases, with 12 bases between them. DNA of the CDR3: TGTGCCAGCACCTCTTGGGGGGAAGAGACCCAGTACTTC. Its protein product is CASTSWGEETQYF.

The V call is TRBV27, the J call TRBJ2-3; D possibly corresponds to TRBD1 (6 bases). The germline V and J ends were trimmed by 6 bases and 1 base, with 8 bases remaining between them. CDR1 and CDR2 (germline): MNHEY, SMNVEV (reference sequence). The length of the CDR3 is 13 residues. Here the CDR3 reads CASRRTGTDTQYF. The CDR3 DNA reads as TGTGCCAGCAGACGGACAGGCACAGATACGCAGTATTTT.

This clone came up a few times. The chain combines TRBV6-9 with TRBJ2-7; the D gene is possibly TRBD1 (5 bases). This CDR3 has 14 amino acids. Trimming shortened V by 6 bases and J by 3 bases, and 15 bases separated the two germline ends. Germline values: CDR1 MNHGY, CDR2 SVAAGI. CDR3 coding DNA: TGTGCCAGCAGATATCTAGGGGTTGACTACGAGCAGTACTTC. Residues: CASRYLGVDYEQYF.